This TCR beta chain is drawn from a study of early stage breast cancer tumors. Sequenced by immunoSEQ multiplex PCR; TCRdb stores in-frame clones only, minus some. The sample carries 25,000 to 30,000 clones, just under 85% recorded once. The sample was blood. This sequence originates from a person aged 45 to 59 with breast cancer.

CDR3 nucleotide sequence: TGTGCCAGCAGCTTGGCTGGGGGGTCGTATGGCTACACCTTC. Translated: CASSLAGGSYGYTF. The chain joins TRBV5-5 to TRBJ1-2; D is perhaps TRBD1 (5 bases). V was trimmed by 0 bases and J by 5 bases, leaving 11 bases between them. The CDR3 has 14 residues. Germline lookup yields CDR1 SGHKS and CDR2 YYEKEE (reference sequence). Variable domain in full (rest from reference TRBV5-5 and TRBJ1-2): DAGVTQSPTHLIKTRGQQVTLRCSPISGHKSVSWYQQVLGQGPQFIFQYYEKEERGRGNFPDRFSARQFPNYSSELNVNALLLGDSALYLCASSLAGGSYGYTFGSGTRLTVV.